This T cell receptor beta chain was documented in a study of T-cell memory formation after mild COVID-19. This CDR3 contains 15 residues. V gave up 2 bases and J gave up 4 bases, with 12 bases separating them. Germline CDR1 MNHEY, CDR2 SVGAGI. In its sample, this clonotype was seen a few times. TCRdb itself ran the 5' RACE reads through MiXCR, one entry per CDR3 protein. Of about 130,000 distinct CDR3 sequences listed, roughly 6.2% were seen once; the top ten hold under 2.5%. The receptor comes from an adult woman who had mild COVID-19 (a few samples of this study predate the infection). Cell type and time point are not known. The sequenced sample consisted of PBMCs or a T cell subset sorted from them (not recorded which). This chain uses TRBV6-5 with TRBJ1-3, with a possible D match to TRBD1 (6 bases). The CDR3 DNA is TGTGCCAGCAGTTACGGAGGGGGGTCCGGAAACACCATATATTTT. Translated, it gives CASSYGGGSGNTIYF.